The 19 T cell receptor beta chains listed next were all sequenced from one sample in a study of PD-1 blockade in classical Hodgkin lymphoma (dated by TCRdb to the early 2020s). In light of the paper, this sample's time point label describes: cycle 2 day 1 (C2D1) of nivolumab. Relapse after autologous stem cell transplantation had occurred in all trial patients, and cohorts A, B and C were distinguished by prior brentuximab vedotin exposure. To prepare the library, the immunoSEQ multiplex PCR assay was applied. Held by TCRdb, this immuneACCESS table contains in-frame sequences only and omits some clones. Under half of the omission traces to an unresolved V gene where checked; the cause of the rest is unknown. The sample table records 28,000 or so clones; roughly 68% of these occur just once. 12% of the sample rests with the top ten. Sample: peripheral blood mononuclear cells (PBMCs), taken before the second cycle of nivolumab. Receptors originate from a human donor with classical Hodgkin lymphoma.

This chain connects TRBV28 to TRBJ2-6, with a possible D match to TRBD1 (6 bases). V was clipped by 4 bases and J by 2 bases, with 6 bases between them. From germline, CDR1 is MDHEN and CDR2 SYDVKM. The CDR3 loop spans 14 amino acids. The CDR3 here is CASSSGAGANVLTF. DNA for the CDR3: TGTGCCAGCAGTTCAGGGGCTGGGGCCAACGTCCTGACTTTC. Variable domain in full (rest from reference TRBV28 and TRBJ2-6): DVKVTQSSRYLVKRTGEKVFLECVQDMDHENMFWYRQDPGLGLRLIYFSYDVKMKEKGDIPEGYSVSREKKERFSLILESASTNQTSMYLCASSSGAGANVLTFGAGSRLTVL.

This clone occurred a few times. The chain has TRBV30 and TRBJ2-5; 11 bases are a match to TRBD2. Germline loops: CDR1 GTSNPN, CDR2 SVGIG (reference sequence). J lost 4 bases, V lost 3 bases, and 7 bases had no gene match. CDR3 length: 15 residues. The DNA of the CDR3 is TGTGCCTGGAGCCCTACTAGCGGGAGAAGAGAGACCCAGTACTTC. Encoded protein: CAWSPTSGRRETQYF.

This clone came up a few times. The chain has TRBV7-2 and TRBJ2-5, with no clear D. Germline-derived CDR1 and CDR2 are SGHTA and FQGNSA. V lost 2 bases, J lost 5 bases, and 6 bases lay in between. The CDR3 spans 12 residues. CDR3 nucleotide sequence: TGTGCCAGCAGCTTATTTGGGGAGACCCAGTACTTC. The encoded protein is CASSLFGETQYF.

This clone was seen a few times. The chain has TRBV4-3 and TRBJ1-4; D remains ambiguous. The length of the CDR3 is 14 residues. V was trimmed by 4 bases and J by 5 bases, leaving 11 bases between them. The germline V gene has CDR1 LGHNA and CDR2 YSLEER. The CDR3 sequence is CASSPSVGNEKLFF. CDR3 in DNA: TGCGCCAGCAGCCCCTCGGTGGGCAATGAAAAACTGTTTTTT.

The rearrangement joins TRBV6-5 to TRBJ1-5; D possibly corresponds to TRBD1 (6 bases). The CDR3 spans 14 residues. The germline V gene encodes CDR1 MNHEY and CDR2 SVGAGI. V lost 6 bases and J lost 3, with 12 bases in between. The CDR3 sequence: CASSTGFYNQPQHF. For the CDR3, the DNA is TGTGCCAGCAGCACAGGGTTCTACAATCAGCCCCAGCATTTT.

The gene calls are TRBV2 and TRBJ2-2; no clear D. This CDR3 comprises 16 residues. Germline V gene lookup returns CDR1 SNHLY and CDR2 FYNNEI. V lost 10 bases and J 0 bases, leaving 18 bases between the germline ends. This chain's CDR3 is CANPRSRFTNTGELFF. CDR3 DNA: TGTGCCAACCCTAGGAGTCGATTTACGAACACCGGGGAGCTGTTTTTT.

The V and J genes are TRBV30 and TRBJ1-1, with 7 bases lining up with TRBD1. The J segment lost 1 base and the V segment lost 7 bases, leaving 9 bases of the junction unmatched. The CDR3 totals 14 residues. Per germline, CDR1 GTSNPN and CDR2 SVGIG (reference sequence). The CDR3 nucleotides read TGTGCCTCTCGACAGGGACATGGGAACACTGAAGCTTTCTTT. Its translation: CASRQGHGNTEAFF.

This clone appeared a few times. DNA for the CDR3: TGTGCCAGCAGTTACTCGGGGGCGAACACTGAAGCTTTCTTT. The encoded protein is CASSYSGANTEAFF. V gene TRBV6-5 combines with J gene TRBJ1-1, with D possibly being TRBD1 (6 bases). The CDR3 has 14 amino acids. The germline CDR1 and CDR2 sequences are MNHEY and SVGAGI. The V and J ends lost 0 bases and 1 base respectively, with 6 bases between them.

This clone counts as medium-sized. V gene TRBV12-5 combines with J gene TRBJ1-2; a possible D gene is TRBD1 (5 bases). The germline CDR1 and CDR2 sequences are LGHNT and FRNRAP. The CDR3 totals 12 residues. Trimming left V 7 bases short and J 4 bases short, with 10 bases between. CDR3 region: CASARDSYGYTF. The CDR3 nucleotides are TGTGCTAGTGCCCGAGACAGCTATGGCTACACCTTC.

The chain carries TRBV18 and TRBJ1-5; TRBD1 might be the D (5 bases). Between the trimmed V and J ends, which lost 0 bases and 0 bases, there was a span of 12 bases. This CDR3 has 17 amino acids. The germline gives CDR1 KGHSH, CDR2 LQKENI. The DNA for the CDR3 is TGTGCCAGCTCACCACCGGGGGGAGGCGTTAGCAATCAGCCCCAGCATTTT. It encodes CASSPPGGGVSNQPQHF.

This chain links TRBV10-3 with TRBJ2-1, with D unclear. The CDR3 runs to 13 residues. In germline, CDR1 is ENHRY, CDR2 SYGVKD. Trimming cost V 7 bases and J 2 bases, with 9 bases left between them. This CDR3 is CAIKSSTYNEQFF. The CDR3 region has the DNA TGTGCCATCAAGTCTAGTACCTACAATGAGCAGTTCTTC.

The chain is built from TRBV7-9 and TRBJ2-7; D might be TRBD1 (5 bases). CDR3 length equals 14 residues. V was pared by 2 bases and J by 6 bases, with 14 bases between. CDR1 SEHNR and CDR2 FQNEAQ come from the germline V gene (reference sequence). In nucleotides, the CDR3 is TGTGCCAGCAGCTTAAGTATGCCAGGGTTCGAGCAGTACTTC. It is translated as CASSLSMPGFEQYF. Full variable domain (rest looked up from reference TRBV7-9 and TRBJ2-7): DTGVSQNPRHKITKRGQNVTFRCDPISEHNRLYWYRQTLGQGPEFLTYFQNEAQLEKSRLLSDRFSAERPKGSFSTLEIQRTEQGDSAMYLCASSLSMPGFEQYFGPGTRLTVT.

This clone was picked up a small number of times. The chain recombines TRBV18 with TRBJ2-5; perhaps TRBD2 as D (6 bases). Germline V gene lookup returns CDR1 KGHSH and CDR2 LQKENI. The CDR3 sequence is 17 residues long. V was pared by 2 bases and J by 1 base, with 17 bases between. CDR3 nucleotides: TGTGCCAGCTCACCAATAAGACAGCGGGCTTCCCAAGAGACCCAGTACTTC. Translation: CASSPIRQRASQETQYF.

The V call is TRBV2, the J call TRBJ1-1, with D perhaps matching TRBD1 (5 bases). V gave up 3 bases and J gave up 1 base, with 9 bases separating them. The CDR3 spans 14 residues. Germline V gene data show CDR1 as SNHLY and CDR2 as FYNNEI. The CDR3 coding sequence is TGTGCCAGCAGTGATCGGGGGGGGAACACTGAAGCTTTCTTT. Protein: CASSDRGGNTEAFF.

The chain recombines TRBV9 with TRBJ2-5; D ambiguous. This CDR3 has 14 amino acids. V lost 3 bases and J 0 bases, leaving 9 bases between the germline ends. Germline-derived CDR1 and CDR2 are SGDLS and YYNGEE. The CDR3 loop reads CASSAQDNQETQYF. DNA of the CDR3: TGTGCCAGCAGCGCACAAGACAACCAAGAGACCCAGTACTTC.

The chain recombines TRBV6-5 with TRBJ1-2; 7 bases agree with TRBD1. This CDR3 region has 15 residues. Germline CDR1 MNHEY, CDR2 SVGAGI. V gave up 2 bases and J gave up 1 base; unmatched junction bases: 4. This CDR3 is CASSYGDSINYGYTF. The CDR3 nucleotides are TGTGCCAGCAGTTACGGGGACAGCATTAACTATGGCTACACCTTC.

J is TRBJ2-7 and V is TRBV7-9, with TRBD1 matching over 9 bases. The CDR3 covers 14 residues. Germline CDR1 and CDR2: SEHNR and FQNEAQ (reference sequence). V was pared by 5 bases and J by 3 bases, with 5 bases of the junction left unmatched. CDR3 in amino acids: CASSRGQGGYEQYF. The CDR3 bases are TGTGCCAGCAGCCGGGGACAGGGAGGCTACGAGCAGTACTTC.

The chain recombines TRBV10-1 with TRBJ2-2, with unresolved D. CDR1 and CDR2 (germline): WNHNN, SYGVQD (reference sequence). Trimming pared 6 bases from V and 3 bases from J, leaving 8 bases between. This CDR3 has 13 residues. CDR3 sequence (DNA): TGCGCCAGCAGGGAATTAGACACCGGGGAGCTGTTTTTT. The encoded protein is CASRELDTGELFF.

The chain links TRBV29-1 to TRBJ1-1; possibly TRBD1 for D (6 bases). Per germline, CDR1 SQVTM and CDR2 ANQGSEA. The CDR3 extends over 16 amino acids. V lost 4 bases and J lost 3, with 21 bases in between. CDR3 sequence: CSVGYQNRDRDTEAFF. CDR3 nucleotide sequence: TGCAGCGTTGGTTACCAAAACAGGGATCGCGACACTGAAGCTTTCTTT.